Shown below are 14 T cell receptor beta chains from a single sample sequenced in a study of cytomegalovirus exposure and HLA in healthy donors. PCR was performed using 60 Vbeta and 13 Jbeta primers. Produced via immunoSEQ multiplex PCR; TCRdb's table is partial and in-frame only. The table includes some 160,000 clones, roughly four fifths detected once. What was sequenced was PBMCs. Receptor source: a male donor in good health and CMV-seropositive.

V and J are TRBV10-1 and TRBJ2-3; the match to TRBD1 covers 7 bases. Trimming took 0 bases from V and 5 from J; bases not matched to a gene: 8. Per germline, CDR1 WNHNN and CDR2 SYGVQD (reference sequence). The CDR3 totals 16 residues. The CDR3 is CASSESGKGAVDTQYF. Here the CDR3 DNA reads TGCGCCAGCAGTGAGTCGGGCAAGGGGGCGGTAGATACGCAGTATTTT.

The rearrangement joins TRBV2 to TRBJ2-3; 9 bases align to TRBD2. Germline loops: CDR1 SNHLY, CDR2 FYNNEI. The CDR3 has 15 residues. Trimming cost V 6 bases and J 4 bases; bases outside gene matches: 8. CDR3 amino acids: CASSLLAGVPDTQYF. In DNA form, the CDR3 reads TGTGCCAGCAGCCTGTTAGCGGGAGTCCCAGATACGCAGTATTTT.

The V gene is TRBV11-3, the J gene TRBJ2-2; the match to TRBD2 covers 8 bases. Per the germline V gene, CDR1 is SGHNT and CDR2 is YENEEA. With V trimmed by 4 bases and J by 8 bases, 3 bases remained unmatched. CDR3 length: 13 residues. The CDR3 loop reads CASSWTSKGELFF. For the CDR3, the DNA is TGTGCCAGCAGCTGGACTAGCAAAGGGGAGCTGTTTTTT.

The V and J genes are TRBV29-1 and TRBJ2-7, with 14 bases that match TRBD2. With 5 bases clipped from V and 6 bases from J, the junction kept 9 bases outside the gene matches. Germline V lookup: CDR1 SQVTM, CDR2 ANQGSEA. The length of the CDR3 is 15 residues. For the CDR3, the DNA is TGCAGCGTTCTGATGCGACTAGCGGGAGGGGTCGAGCAGTACTTC. Protein: CSVLMRLAGGVEQYF.

The chain combines TRBV6-4 with TRBJ1-5, with 8 bases aligning to TRBD1. The trim removed 4 bases at V and 0 bases at J, leaving 5 bases unmatched. The CDR3 spans 16 residues. Germline CDR1 and CDR2: MRHNA and SNTAGT. The CDR3 coding sequence is TGTGCCAGCAGTGCAGGGGGCGTTTTTAGCAATCAGCCCCAGCATTTT. Its translation: CASSAGGVFSNQPQHF.

The chain couples TRBV5-1 to TRBJ1-1; tentative D call: TRBD1 (6 bases). Between the trimmed V and J ends, which lost 4 bases and 6 bases, there was a span of 13 bases. The CDR3 runs to 13 residues. The germline CDR1 and CDR2 sequences are SGHRS and YFSETQ. CDR3 nucleotide sequence: TGCGCCAGCAGCGACAACAGGGTGGCTGAAGCTTTCTTT. As protein: CASSDNRVAEAFF.

The chain recombines TRBV11-2 with TRBJ2-5, with 9 bases aligning to TRBD2. The CDR3 runs 16 residues. V shed 5 bases and J 5 bases; nucleotides not matched to a gene: 12. The germline V gene has CDR1 SGHAT and CDR2 FQNNGV. CDR3 loop: CASSDHGTSYRETQYF. The CDR3 DNA reads TGTGCCAGCAGCGACCACGGGACTAGCTATCGGGAGACCCAGTACTTC. Looking up the rest from reference TRBV11-2 and TRBJ2-5 gives the full variable domain: EAGVAQSPRYKIIEKRQSVAFWCNPISGHATLYWYQQILGQGPKLLIQFQNNGVVDDSQLPKDRFSAERLKGVDSTLKIQPAKLEDSAVYLCASSDHGTSYRETQYFGPGTRLLVL.

The chain employs TRBV7-8 and TRBJ2-1; 9 positions agree with TRBD2. This CDR3 comprises 15 residues. V lost 3 bases, J lost 5 bases, and 5 bases stayed unmatched. Germline V gives CDR1 SGHVS, CDR2 FQNEAQ. In DNA form, the CDR3 reads TGTGCCAGCAGCTTGGGGCTAGCGGGAAACAATGAGCAGTTCTTC. The encoded protein is CASSLGLAGNNEQFF.

This clone appeared a few times. The genes are TRBV7-7 and TRBJ1-5; maybe TRBD1 (5 bases). The CDR3 spans 15 residues. Germline CDR1 SSHAT, CDR2 FNYEAQ (reference sequence). Trimming removed 5 bases from V and 0 bases from J, with 11 bases in between. The CDR3 sequence is CASSHDRNSNQPQHF. CDR3 nucleotides: TGTGCCAGCAGCCACGACAGAAATAGCAATCAGCCCCAGCATTTT.

The chain recombines TRBV11-2 with TRBJ2-3; D uncertain. The germline V and J ends were trimmed by 1 base and 2 bases, with 4 bases remaining between them. The CDR3 has 13 amino acids. CDR1 is SGHAT and CDR2 is FQNNGV in the germline V gene. The CDR3 spells CASSLGLTDTQYF. For the CDR3, the DNA is TGTGCCAGCAGCTTAGGTCTCACAGATACGCAGTATTTT. The full variable domain, in which reference TRBV11-2 and TRBJ2-3 provide the parts outside the CDR3, is EAGVAQSPRYKIIEKRQSVAFWCNPISGHATLYWYQQILGQGPKLLIQFQNNGVVDDSQLPKDRFSAERLKGVDSTLKIQPAKLEDSAVYLCASSLGLTDTQYFGPGTRLTVL.

The J gene is TRBJ1-4, the V gene TRBV30; no clear D. Trimming shortened V by 0 bases and J by 7 bases, and 15 bases separated the two germline ends. The V gene's germline CDR1 is GTSNPN and CDR2 SVGIG (reference sequence). The CDR3 has 15 amino acids. The CDR3 bases are TGTGCCTGGAGTGTATCCAGGAGGGTTGGTGAAAAACTGTTTTTT. Translated: CAWSVSRRVGEKLFF.

J is TRBJ2-7 and V is TRBV11-2; D possibly corresponds to TRBD2 (5 bases). Per germline, CDR1 SGHAT and CDR2 FQNNGV. The CDR3 extends over 14 amino acids. V lost 5 bases, J lost 7 bases, and 18 bases lay in between. CDR3 DNA sequence: TGTGCCAGCAGCATTGGTCGGGGATCTTTGGAGCAGTACTTC. This gives the protein CASSIGRGSLEQYF. The whole variable domain, filled in from reference TRBV11-2 and TRBJ2-7, reads EAGVAQSPRYKIIEKRQSVAFWCNPISGHATLYWYQQILGQGPKLLIQFQNNGVVDDSQLPKDRFSAERLKGVDSTLKIQPAKLEDSAVYLCASSIGRGSLEQYFGPGTRLTVT.

The gene calls are TRBV9 and TRBJ1-2; D unresolved. This CDR3 is 14 amino acids long. CDR1 is SGDLS, CDR2 YYNGEE, per germline. V lost 2 bases, J lost 7 bases, and 15 bases lay in between. Here the CDR3 reads CASSVSETLGGYTF. CDR3 bases: TGTGCCAGCAGCGTTTCTGAGACCCTAGGTGGCTACACCTTC.

The CDR3 is CASSEESRFGTEAFF. DNA of the CDR3: TGTGCCAGCAGTGAAGAAAGTAGGTTCGGGACTGAAGCTTTCTTT. The genes are TRBV6-1 and TRBJ1-1; D is unresolved. Germline V lookup: CDR1 MNHNS, CDR2 SASEGT. The CDR3 covers 15 residues. V was clipped by 1 base and J by 5 bases, with 14 bases between them.